The entry below gives a single T cell receptor (beta chain) sequence along with its context. Its recognized antigen is unknown. No base-level quality is on record; no much larger clone is a single base apart. TCRbeta CDR3 regions were amplified from genomic DNA using the immunoSEQ Assay, a bias-controlled multiplex PCR. Under the source paper's analysis protocol: Nucleated cell counts per sample were estimated from amplification of reference gene primers within the assay. To quantify the absolute abundance of each unique TCRbeta CDR3 rearrangement, sequence reads were collapsed and filtered. For each sample, productive Simpson clonality was calculated as the square root of Simpson's diversity index over productive rearrangements. This is the immuneACCESS table as TCRdb keeps it, with only in-frame sequences that have V and J called. A part of the clones is gone; compared with another copy, unresolved V genes explain less than half, and the rest is unexplained. The V and J calls and clone size come from that table; D and trimming were worked out from the DNA. This sample lists some 300,000 clones; roughly 86% were detected once. Jointly, the top ten make up 0.8% to 1% of the sample.

This sample was taken from a study of blood T cell repertoires in COVID-19 (dated by TCRdb to the early 2020s). As for the study more broadly: Samples covering the acute and convalescent phases of COVID-19 were provided by collaborators in the United States, Italy and Spain. The samples were drawn from two sources: the first 160 participants of the ongoing ImmuneRACE study, and over 1,000 subjects contributed by 6 global collaborators. The repertoires were released in a freely available public database meant as a resource for research on the immune response to SARS-CoV-2. The material from the prospective study consisted of cDNA or gDNA derived from T cells, B-cell-depleted T cells, or PBMCs. Subjects who had been exposed to COVID-19, were actively infected with it, or had recovered from it provided the deeply sampled blood TCRbeta repertoires that made up the dataset. Where HLA class I and class II types were available, the types were taken from metadata supplied by the sample provider, not from assay-based typing. The sample metadata nearly always contained a de-identified subject ID, COVID-19 status, age in years and sex. What the authors observed across the whole study: The amount of clinical and demographic metadata varied by source and participant and was provided uncurated.

The CDR3 measures 13 amino acids from cysteine to phenylalanine. Only the CDR3 region is kept as DNA, spanning 39 bases read in frame from base 1. V is cut by 4 bases and J by 5 bases, and the space between the germline ends is 11 bases. CDR1 and CDR2, looked up from the germline V gene, are ENHRY and SYGVKD. In the prospective study, participants were roughly 18 to 95 years old, resided in 25 or so geographic areas of the United States, and were enrolled through a virtual design. Cohort assignment in the prospective study relied on participant-reported clinical history from a screening survey and a study questionnaire. Recovered participants in ImmuneRACE Cohort 3 were defined by two consecutive negative NP/OP PCR tests, clearance by a healthcare professional, or resolution of symptoms. Each participant in the prospective study had whole blood, serum and a nasopharyngeal or oropharyngeal swab collected by mobile phlebotomists. Prospective study participants could optionally give additional blood draws and questionnaires over an approximately two-month period. Blood samples from the prospective study were shipped frozen or at room temperature prior to DNA extraction.

The rearrangement combines TRBV10-3 with TRBJ1-1, with TRBD1 as a weak D call on 6 bases. Material: PBMCs or T cells enriched from blood (not recorded which). The sequence derives from a woman between 25 and 40 years old who had recovered from COVID-19. This receptor carries the CDR3 CAISGEGETEAFF. The DNA sequence follows: TGTGCCATCAGTGGAGAGGGGGAGACTGAAGCTTTCTTT.